These 24 T cell receptor beta chains originate from one sample sequenced in a study of CDR3 diversity in severe acne. A single record per CDR3 protein comes from TCRdb applying MiXCR to the PCR reads. Of more than 85,000 distinct CDR3 sequences listed, around half are singletons. The source material was blood. The origin of the receptors is a male donor in good health, serving as a control.

The chain links TRBV5-4 to TRBJ2-5, with TRBD2 identical over 7 bases. Losses at the gene ends were 7 bases for V and 2 bases for J; bases not matched to a gene: 5. CDR3 length: 13 residues. Germline assignment: CDR1 SGHNT and CDR2 YYREEE (reference sequence). The CDR3 sequence is CASGAGPQETQYF. DNA for the CDR3: TGTGCCAGCGGAGCGGGACCGCAAGAGACCCAGTACTTC.

The J gene is TRBJ2-7, the V gene TRBV5-6; 10 bases are shared with TRBD1. Looked up from germline, CDR1 is SGHDT and CDR2 is YYEEEE. The CDR3 sequence is 15 residues long. Trimming took 4 bases from V and 0 from J; bases not matched to a gene: 4. The CDR3 sequence: CASSRGTGASYEQYF. The CDR3 bases are TGTGCCAGCAGCCGCGGGACAGGGGCCTCCTACGAGCAGTACTTC.

The chain uses TRBV25-1 and TRBJ2-7; 13 positions agree with TRBD2. CDR1 is MGHDK, CDR2 SYGVNS, per germline. Trimming took 8 bases from V and 3 from J; bases not matched to a gene: 10. This CDR3 contains 16 residues. The CDR3 nucleotides read TGTGCCAGCTCCCCGGGACTAGCGGGACTCCGCTACGAGCAGTACTTC. It yields the protein CASSPGLAGLRYEQYF.

This clonotype is medium-sized. The rearrangement joins TRBV5-1 to TRBJ1-2; 10 bases agree with TRBD1. There are 15 residues in the CDR3. CDR1 is SGHRS and CDR2 is YFSETQ in the germline V gene. V lost 1 base and J lost 6; bases outside the gene matches: 6. The CDR3 DNA is TGCGCCAGCAGCTTGTACGACAGGGGGCCAGATGGCTACACCTTC. Translated: CASSLYDRGPDGYTF.

This clonotype is labeled medium-sized. The V and J genes are TRBV7-3 and TRBJ2-1, with a tentative D call TRBD1 (5 bases). The germline V and J ends were trimmed by 5 bases and 5 bases, with 16 bases remaining between them. CDR1 is SGHTA and CDR2 is FQGTGA in the germline V gene. The CDR3 sequence is 15 residues long. The CDR3 nucleotides read TGTGCCAGCAGCCCCGAGTTGGGGCGCCACAATGAGCAGTTCTTC. Amino acid sequence: CASSPELGRHNEQFF. Based on the CDR3 plus reference TRBV7-3 and TRBJ2-1, the full variable domain is GAGVSQTPSNKVTEKGKYVELRCDPISGHTALYWYRQSLGQGPEFLIYFQGTGAADDSGLPNDRFFAVRPEGSVSTLKIQRTERGDSAVYLCASSPELGRHNEQFFGPGTRLTVL.

In this sample, this clonotype turned up once. This chain connects TRBV15 to TRBJ2-2, with D perhaps given as TRBD1 or TRBD2 (5 bases each). The ends were cut back, 3 bases at V and 3 bases at J, with 11 bases in the middle. Germline values: CDR1 LNHNV, CDR2 YYDKDF (reference sequence). CDR3 length equals 15 residues. CDR3 nucleotide sequence: TGTGCCACCAGCAGTGAACTAGGGGACACCGGGGAGCTGTTTTTT. The encoded protein is CATSSELGDTGELFF. The whole variable domain, remainder taken from reference TRBV15 and TRBJ2-2, is DAMVIQNPRYQVTQFGKPVTLSCSQTLNHNVMYWYQQKSSQAPKLLFHYYDKDFNNEADTPDNFQSRRPNTSFCFLDIRSPGLGDTAMYLCATSSELGDTGELFFGEGSRLTVL.

This clonotype was picked up many times. The gene calls are TRBV11-2 and TRBJ2-5, with D possibly being TRBD2 (6 bases). CDR3 size: 15 residues. Trimming left V 5 bases short and J 0 bases short, with 13 bases between. Germline CDR1 reads SGHAT; CDR2 reads FQNNGV. CDR3 in amino acids: CASSRGLYHQETQYF. Written as DNA, the CDR3 is TGTGCCAGCAGCAGGGGACTGTACCACCAAGAGACCCAGTACTTC.

This clonotype was seen repeatedly, ten times or more. The rearrangement links TRBV7-8 to TRBJ1-1; the D is unclear. Germline V lookup: CDR1 SGHVS, CDR2 FQNEAQ. With 3 bases removed from V and 1 base from J, the gap between germline ends came to 12 bases. The CDR3 spans 15 residues. In DNA, the CDR3 is TGTGCCAGCAGCTTCAGCCCCCGGGAGAACACTGAAGCTTTCTTT. Protein product: CASSFSPRENTEAFF.

This chain joins TRBV4-1 and TRBJ1-3; D gene uncertain. The V end lost 4 bases, the J end lost 8 bases, and 15 bases lay between the germline ends. The CDR3 runs 14 residues. Germline values: CDR1 MGHRA, CDR2 YSYEKL. CDR3: CASSPPRSRDTIYF. In DNA, the CDR3 is TGCGCCAGCAGCCCCCCCCGGAGTCGGGACACCATATATTTT.

The chain employs TRBV12-3 or TRBV12-4 and TRBJ1-1, with D uncertain. Trimming stripped 5 bases from V and 1 base from J, with 11 bases between. The CDR3 is 14 amino acids. CDR3 in amino acids: CASSTLTTNTEAFF. The CDR3 DNA is TGTGCCAGCAGTACTCTGACAACGAACACTGAAGCTTTCTTT.

This clonotype was picked up many times. V usage is TRBV10-3 and J usage is TRBJ1-1, with TRBD1 matching over 9 bases. The J segment lost 4 bases and the V segment lost 6 bases, leaving 6 bases of the junction unmatched. Germline V lookup: CDR1 ENHRY, CDR2 SYGVKD. This CDR3 is built from 14 residues. CDR3 nucleotide sequence: TGTGCCATCAGCACACAGGGGGCGGGCACTGAAGCTTTCTTT. Amino acids: CAISTQGAGTEAFF.

The CDR3 nucleotides are TGTGCCAGCAGGGACCCCCGGTACGAGCAGTACTTC. Protein sequence: CASRDPRYEQYF. The rearrangement uses TRBV2 and TRBJ2-7, with unresolved D. The CDR3 is 12 amino acids. CDR1 and CDR2 from the germline V gene are SNHLY and FYNNEI. V was shortened by 6 bases and J by 4 bases, with 10 bases between the two germline ends. Combining the CDR3 with reference TRBV2 and TRBJ2-7 gives the whole variable domain EPEVTQTPSHQVTQMGQEVILRCVPISNHLYFYWYRQILGQKVEFLVSFYNNEISEKSEIFDDQFSVERPDGSNFTLKIRSTKLEDSAMYFCASRDPRYEQYFGPGTRLTVT.

The V call is TRBV4-1, the J call TRBJ2-5, with a possible D match to TRBD2 (6 bases). The length of the CDR3 is 14 residues. Between the trimmed V and J ends, which lost 4 bases and 4 bases, there was a span of 13 bases. Germline CDR1 is MGHRA and CDR2 is YSYEKL. In nucleotides, the CDR3 is TGCGCCAGCAGCCCCATGCGGGGAGGAGAGACCCAGTACTTC. Its protein is CASSPMRGGETQYF.

Concerning this clonotype: A read error may explain this, as a much larger clone is one base away. V gene TRBV20-1 combines with J gene TRBJ1-4; TRBD1 matches at 8 bases. Germline V gene sequence: CDR1 DFQATT, CDR2 SNEGSKA (reference sequence). The CDR3 runs to 14 residues. CDR3: CSARGGTGGENLFF. The CDR3 nucleotides are TGCAGTGCTAGAGGCGGGACAGGAGGGGAAAACCTGTTTTTT.

This clonotype was recorded at least ten times. This chain connects TRBV2 to TRBJ2-7, with 7 bases identical to TRBD1. The CDR3 has 13 amino acids. With 4 bases clipped from V and 3 bases from J, the junction kept 3 bases outside the gene matches. Germline CDR1 and CDR2: SNHLY and FYNNEI. The CDR3 sequence: CASSGAGGYEQYF. The CDR3 DNA sequence: TGTGCCAGCAGTGGGGCAGGGGGCTACGAGCAGTACTTC. Full variable domain (rest looked up from reference TRBV2 and TRBJ2-7): EPEVTQTPSHQVTQMGQEVILRCVPISNHLYFYWYRQILGQKVEFLVSFYNNEISEKSEIFDDQFSVERPDGSNFTLKIRSTKLEDSAMYFCASSGAGGYEQYFGPGTRLTVT.

At least ten counts were recorded for this clonotype. This rearrangement joins TRBV19 to TRBJ2-2; TRBD2 matches 8 bases. The CDR3 has 16 amino acids. The J segment lost 7 bases and the V segment lost 5 bases, leaving 12 bases of the junction unmatched. The germline V gene has CDR1 LNHDA and CDR2 SQIVND (reference sequence). CDR3 sequence reads: CASSLQRGPNDGELFF. The DNA for the CDR3 is TGTGCCAGTAGTTTACAGCGGGGGCCGAATGACGGGGAGCTGTTTTTT.

The V gene is TRBV19, the J gene TRBJ1-2, with D unclear. V shed 3 bases and J shed 4 bases, with 6 bases lying between them. CDR1 is LNHDA, CDR2 SQIVND, per germline (reference sequence). The CDR3 covers 12 residues. CDR3: CASSIGPYGYTF. CDR3 DNA sequence: TGTGCCAGTAGTATCGGCCCCTATGGCTACACCTTC.

The rearrangement links TRBV9 to TRBJ1-1; possible D gene TRBD1, 5 bases. V shed 0 bases and J shed 2 bases, with 20 bases lying between them. There are 18 residues in the CDR3. In germline, CDR1 is SGDLS, CDR2 YYNGEE. CDR3 DNA sequence: TGTGCCAGCAGCGTAGAGGGAGGAGGGGTCCCGCTAAACACTGAAGCTTTCTTT. Translation gives CASSVEGGGVPLNTEAFF.

This clonotype was found a few times. It is likely a read error, because the conserved phenylalanine at the end of the CDR3 is missing. V and J are TRBV27 and TRBJ2-3; D gene uncertain. Germline CDR1 and CDR2: MNHEY and SMNVEV (reference sequence). The CDR3 spans 12 residues. The DNA for the CDR3 is TGTGCCAGCAGTTTCAGCCCCCATACACAGTATCTT. Translating it yields CASSFSPHTQYL.

The V and J genes are TRBV29-1 and TRBJ1-1; TRBD1 aligns across 8 bases. The V segment lost 5 bases and the J segment 4 bases; nucleotides outside the gene matches: 12. Germline V lookup: CDR1 SQVTM, CDR2 ANQGSEA. The CDR3 totals 15 residues. The CDR3, as DNA: TGCAGCGTTCACACGACAGGGGTAGTTTCCACTGAAGCTTTCTTT. As protein: CSVHTTGVVSTEAFF. Filled out from reference TRBV29-1 and TRBJ1-1, the complete variable domain reads SAVISQKPSRDICQRGTSLTIQCQVDSQVTMMFWYRQQPGQSLTLIATANQGSEATYESGFVIDKFPISRPNLTFSTLTVSNMSPEDSSIYLCSVHTTGVVSTEAFFGQGTRLTVV.

This clonotype was detected only once. The chain uses TRBV7-6 and TRBJ2-7, with 8 bases lining up with TRBD2. Germline V gene sequence: CDR1 SGHVS, CDR2 FNYEAQ. There are 16 residues in the CDR3. Unmatched junction bases numbered 12, after V lost 1 base and J lost 7 bases. CDR3 DNA sequence: TGTGCCAGCAGCTTAGATCCGGGAGGGCTTTTTCGGGAGCAGTACTTC. It is translated as CASSLDPGGLFREQYF. The variable domain in full, completed from reference TRBV7-6 and TRBJ2-7, reads GAGVSQSPRYKVTKRGQDVALRCDPISGHVSLYWYRQALGQGPEFLTYFNYEAQQDKSGLPNDRFSAERPEGSISTLTIQRTEQRDSAMYRCASSLDPGGLFREQYFGPGTRLTVT.

This chain uses TRBV12-3 or TRBV12-4 with TRBJ1-1, with D maybe TRBD1 (5 bases). The V and J ends lost 2 bases and 3 bases respectively, with 10 bases between them. This CDR3 spans 14 amino acids. This CDR3 is CASSLSRGYTEAFF. The DNA for the CDR3 is TGTGCCAGCAGTTTATCGAGGGGATACACTGAAGCTTTCTTT.

On this clonotype: A much larger clone differs from this one at a single base, so this may be a read error. The J gene is TRBJ1-5, the V gene TRBV10-3, with D possibly TRBD1 on 5 matching bases. Trimming cost V 10 bases and J 11 bases, with 12 bases left between them. The CDR3 length is 10 residues. CDR1 ENHRY and CDR2 SYGVKD come from the germline V gene. The CDR3 reads CATMGGAQHF. The CDR3 nucleotides are TGTGCCACCATGGGGGGAGCCCAGCATTTT.

This clonotype qualifies as medium-sized (0.01 to 0.1%). The gene calls are TRBV2 and TRBJ1-5; D possibly corresponds to TRBD1 (5 bases). The germline V and J ends were trimmed by 6 bases and 0 bases, with 12 bases remaining between them. Germline lookup yields CDR1 SNHLY and CDR2 FYNNEI. The CDR3 is made up of 15 amino acids. The CDR3 DNA reads TGTGCCAGCAGGAGGGGAGTGGGTAGCAATCAGCCCCAGCATTTT. Protein product: CASRRGVGSNQPQHF.